The 19 T cell receptor beta chains below come from one sample, sequenced in a study of shared clonotypes between healthy human individuals. Measured with immunoSEQ multiplex PCR; TCRdb has only the in-frame clones, and not every one. This table holds approximately 500,000 clones, about 96% found once. Material for sequencing was naive CD4+ T cells sorted from blood. Subset specified: CD45RA+ positively selected. Receptors were obtained from a woman aged 30 to 39 in good health.

The chain links TRBV7-9 to TRBJ2-6; 9 bases agree with TRBD2. The trim removed 2 bases at V and 1 base at J, leaving 3 bases unmatched. The CDR3 is made up of 17 amino acids. CDR1 is SEHNR and CDR2 is FQNEAQ in the germline V gene (reference sequence). In DNA form, the CDR3 reads TGTGCCAGCAGCTTATGGCTAGCGGGATCTGGGGCCAACGTCCTGACTTTC. Encoded protein: CASSLWLAGSGANVLTF.

The V gene is TRBV10-3, the J gene TRBJ1-3, with D unresolved. The germline V gene encodes CDR1 ENHRY and CDR2 SYGVKD. This CDR3 is built from 13 residues. V was pared by 9 bases and J by 3 bases, with 12 bases between. DNA for the CDR3: TGTGCCATATGTCCCGATAATGGAAACACCATATATTTT. Amino acid sequence: CAICPDNGNTIYF.

This chain uses TRBV6-1 with TRBJ1-5; TRBD1 matches 8 bases. This CDR3 spans 13 amino acids. Germline CDR1 and CDR2: MNHNS and SASEGT. J lost 5 bases, V lost 4 bases, and 1 base had no gene match. Written as DNA, the CDR3 is TGTGCCAGCAGTGGGACAGGGCATCAGCCCCAGCATTTT. Protein product: CASSGTGHQPQHF.

About this clone: The germline gene is not matched at one end of the junction; a read error may be the cause. The CDR3 DNA follows: TGCGCCAGCAGCACGGGTTATTCGGGACACCCATCCTTT. Its protein product is CASSTGYSGHPSF. The chain couples TRBV5-1 to TRBJ1-1; D perhaps matches TRBD1 (6 bases). The CDR3 has 13 amino acids. Germline V gene data show CDR1 as SGHRS and CDR2 as YFSETQ.

The gene calls are TRBV19 and TRBJ1-5; 7 nucleotides line up with TRBD1. CDR1 is LNHDA and CDR2 is SQIVND in the germline V gene (reference sequence). Unmatched junction bases numbered 6, after V lost 10 bases and J lost 3 bases. The CDR3 runs 13 residues. This CDR3 is CATSDRYNQPQHF. The CDR3 bases are TGTGCCACTTCGGACAGGTACAATCAGCCCCAGCATTTT.

The chain uses TRBV20-1 and TRBJ1-1; D ambiguous. The CDR3 sequence is 11 residues long. V lost 4 bases to trimming and J lost 5 bases, with 8 bases between them. Germline lookup yields CDR1 DFQATT and CDR2 SNEGSKA (reference sequence). The CDR3 protein is CSAIGLTEAFF. The CDR3 region has the DNA TGCAGTGCTATTGGCCTTACTGAAGCTTTCTTT.

The V call is TRBV6-1, the J call TRBJ1-3; no clear D. Germline V CDR1 and CDR2: MNHNS, SASEGT. The V gene lost 9 bases and the J gene lost 0 bases, with 12 bases spanning the gap. CDR3 length equals 14 residues. The CDR3 protein is CASSNRFSGNTIYF. Here the CDR3 DNA reads TGTGCCAGTTCAAACCGCTTCTCTGGAAACACCATATATTTT.

The chain uses TRBV29-1 and TRBJ1-1; D is unresolved. V was shortened by 7 bases and J by 3 bases, with 21 bases between the two germline ends. Germline V lookup: CDR1 SQVTM, CDR2 ANQGSEA. The CDR3 is made up of 15 amino acids. Here the CDR3 reads CSATDEGVADTEAFF. The DNA of the CDR3 is TGCAGCGCCACCGACGAGGGTGTGGCGGACACTGAAGCTTTCTTT.

The chain employs TRBV28 and TRBJ2-5, with 10 bases matching TRBD1. Matching the DNA end better, TRBJ2-7 makes the J call doubtful. The CDR3 is 15 amino acids. Germline CDR1 is MDHEN and CDR2 is SYDVKM. CDR3 coding DNA: TGTGCCAGCAGGGGTCCGGGACAGGGGCCCTACGAGCAGTACTTC. This encodes CASRGPGQGPYEQYF.

This clone appeared once. The CDR3 sequence is CAIKEYQENTEAFF. The CDR3 DNA reads TGTGCCATCAAGGAGTATCAGGAGAACACTGAAGCTTTCTTT. The V and J genes are TRBV10-3 and TRBJ1-1; D gene unclear. V was shortened by 7 bases and J by 1 base, with 13 bases between the two germline ends. The CDR3 runs 14 residues. Germline loops: CDR1 ENHRY, CDR2 SYGVKD.

The rearrangement links TRBV28 to TRBJ2-7, with unresolved D. With 5 bases removed from V and 0 bases from J, the gap between germline ends came to 11 bases. This CDR3 spans 14 amino acids. Per the germline V gene, CDR1 is MDHEN and CDR2 is SYDVKM. As DNA, the CDR3 is TGTGCCAGCAGTGGACCTAACATCTCCTACGAGCAGTACTTC. Its translation: CASSGPNISYEQYF. The whole variable domain, filled in from reference TRBV28 and TRBJ2-7, reads DVKVTQSSRYLVKRTGEKVFLECVQDMDHENMFWYRQDPGLGLRLIYFSYDVKMKEKGDIPEGYSVSREKKERFSLILESASTNQTSMYLCASSGPNISYEQYFGPGTRLTVT.

This chain joins TRBV28 and TRBJ2-7; 9 bases fit TRBD1. This CDR3 spans 14 amino acids. Germline V CDR1 and CDR2: MDHEN, SYDVKM. J gave up 6 bases and V 2 bases, and 5 bases lay outside the gene matches. CDR3 sequence: CASSLGTGLPEQYF. DNA of the CDR3: TGTGCCAGCAGTTTAGGGACAGGGTTGCCCGAGCAGTACTTC.

The chain employs TRBV25-1 and TRBJ2-1; D not resolved. Looked up from germline, CDR1 is MGHDK and CDR2 is SYGVNS. The length of the CDR3 is 16 residues. The V and J ends lost 1 base and 3 bases respectively, with 13 bases between them. The CDR3 spells CASSELGGVGYNEQFF. In DNA, the CDR3 is TGTGCCAGCAGTGAATTAGGTGGGGTTGGCTACAATGAGCAGTTCTTC.

This chain connects TRBV11-2 to TRBJ1-2; D is uncertain. The germline V gene encodes CDR1 SGHAT and CDR2 FQNNGV. Trimming took off 5 bases at V and 1 base at J, with 8 bases between the two ends. The length of the CDR3 is 13 residues. CDR3 in DNA: TGTGCCAGCAGCCAATGGGGTAACTATGGCTACACCTTC. Its protein is CASSQWGNYGYTF.

The V and J genes are TRBV2 and TRBJ2-7; D is unresolved. V lost 3 bases, J lost 2 bases, and 11 bases lay in between. The CDR3 has 14 amino acids. Germline CDR1 is SNHLY and CDR2 is FYNNEI. CDR3 DNA sequence: TGTGCCAGCAGTGACCAGCTCCCGACCTACGAGCAGTACTTC. Protein sequence: CASSDQLPTYEQYF.

The chain couples TRBV7-9 to TRBJ2-1; 10 positions match TRBD2. The V segment lost 4 bases and the J segment 3 bases; nucleotides outside the gene matches: 9. Germline lookup yields CDR1 SEHNR and CDR2 FQNEAQ (reference sequence). The CDR3 spans 17 residues. As DNA, the CDR3 is TGTGCCAGCAGCTCCTCATGGACTAGCGGCCTCTACAATGAGCAGTTCTTC. Its translation: CASSSSWTSGLYNEQFF.

The chain combines TRBV5-6 with TRBJ2-7; D gene uncertain. Germline V lookup: CDR1 SGHDT, CDR2 YYEEEE. There are 13 residues in the CDR3. V was trimmed by 2 bases and J by 6 bases, leaving 12 bases between them. CDR3: CASSFYGSPEQYF. In DNA form, the CDR3 reads TGTGCCAGCAGCTTTTATGGCAGCCCCGAGCAGTACTTC. The whole variable domain, remainder taken from reference TRBV5-6 and TRBJ2-7, is DAGVTQSPTHLIKTRGQQVTLRCSPKSGHDTVSWYQQALGQGPQFIFQYYEEEERQRGNFPDRFSGHQFPNYSSELNVNALLLGDSALYLCASSFYGSPEQYFGPGTRLTVT.

The V and J genes are TRBV19 and TRBJ2-1; D unclear. This CDR3 region has 14 residues. V lost 6 bases and J lost 3, with 12 bases in between. In germline, CDR1 is LNHDA, CDR2 SQIVND (reference sequence). Here the CDR3 reads CASRILGGYNEQFF. Written as DNA, the CDR3 is TGTGCCAGTAGGATTTTGGGCGGCTACAATGAGCAGTTCTTC.

V and J are TRBV27 and TRBJ2-7; 8 nucleotides align to TRBD2. Germline CDR1 reads MNHEY; CDR2 reads SMNVEV (reference sequence). CDR3 length: 16 residues. With V trimmed by 4 bases and J by 1 base, 9 bases remained unmatched. The CDR3 nucleotides are TGTGCCAGCAGTTCCCCTGGGGTAGCGGGGTCCTACGAGCAGTACTTC. Protein sequence: CASSSPGVAGSYEQYF.